This TCR beta chain was captured in a study of OX40 agonist ivuxolimab in advanced cancers. About the research overall: The study gave patients intravenous ivuxolimab at 0.01 to 10 mg/kg every 2 weeks.

Broader study findings: Those patients achieving a partial response at 0.1-3.0 mg/kg showed among the lowest clonal expansion. Averaging showed that CD8+ T cells had more expanded clones than CD4+ did. At doses 0.1 to 3.0 mg/kg, CD4+ and CD8+ clones expanded.

Libraries were prepared by immunoSEQ multiplex PCR; TCRdb keeps only in-frame clonotypes and omits some of them. The sample lists 25,000 to 35,000 clones, around 82% occurring once. A note on this clone: As yet, its antigen is unknown.

Germline assignment: CDR1 MDHEN and CDR2 SYDVKM. The CDR3 spans 17 residues. V lost 5 bases and J lost 0, with 17 bases in between. This sequence joins TRBV28 and TRBJ2-1; D gene unclear. Sample: CD4+ or CD8+ T cells sorted from blood, taken in a trial of the OX40 agonist ivuxolimab. This receptor was taken from an adult with an advanced solid tumor such as melanoma, head and neck, liver or kidney cancer. Here the CDR3 DNA reads TGTGCCAGCAGTCTAGGACCGGAAAGTAACTCCTACAATGAGCAGTTCTTC. Protein: CASSLGPESNSYNEQFF.